The clone carrying this T cell receptor (beta chain) was seen a few times. The CDR3 runs to 19 residues. Germline V gene sequence: CDR1 KGHSH, CDR2 LQKENI. The V and J ends lost 1 base and 0 bases, in that order; junction bases with no gene match: 11. This sample was taken from a study of T cells after yellow fever vaccination. TCR cDNA, made by 5'RACE template switching, carried an added universal primer site and UMIs. Via MiXCR, TCRdb re-called the 5' RACE reads, giving one row per CDR3 protein. The table lists hundreds of thousands of distinct CDR3 sequences, about 12% of them singletons. This clonotype originated in a man aged 18 to 30 who received the YFV17D yellow fever vaccine. Sequencing used CD4+ T cells sorted from PBMCs, obtained 15 days after the yellow fever booster vaccination. The V gene is TRBV18, the J gene TRBJ2-3; 9 bases agree with TRBD2. The CDR3 region has the DNA TGTGCCAGCTCACCACGGCGGGGGCTAGCGGGACCAAGCACAGATACGCAGTATTTT. This encodes CASSPRRGLAGPSTDTQYF. The entire variable domain, with the rest obtained from reference TRBV18 and TRBJ2-3, is as follows: NAGVMQNPRHLVRRRGQEARLRCSPMKGHSHVYWYRQLPEEGLKFMVYLQKENIIDESGMPKERFSAEFPKEGPSILRIQQVVRGDSAAYFCASSPRRGLAGPSTDTQYFGPGTRLTVL.